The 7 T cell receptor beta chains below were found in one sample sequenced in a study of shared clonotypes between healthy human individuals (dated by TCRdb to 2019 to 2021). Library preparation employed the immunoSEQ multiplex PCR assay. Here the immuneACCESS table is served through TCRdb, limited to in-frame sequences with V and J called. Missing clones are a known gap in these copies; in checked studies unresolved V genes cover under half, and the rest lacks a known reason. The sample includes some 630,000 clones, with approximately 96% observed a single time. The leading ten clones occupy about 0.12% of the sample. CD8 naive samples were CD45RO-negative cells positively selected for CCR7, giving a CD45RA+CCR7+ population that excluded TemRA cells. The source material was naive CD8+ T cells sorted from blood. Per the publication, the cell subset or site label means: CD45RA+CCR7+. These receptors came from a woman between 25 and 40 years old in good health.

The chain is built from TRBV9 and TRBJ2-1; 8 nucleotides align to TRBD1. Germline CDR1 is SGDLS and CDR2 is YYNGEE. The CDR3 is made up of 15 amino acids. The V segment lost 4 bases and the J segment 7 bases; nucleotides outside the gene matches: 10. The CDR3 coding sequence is TGTGCCAGCAGCCCACGGACAGGGCAGGGGAATGAGCAGTTCTTC. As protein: CASSPRTGQGNEQFF.

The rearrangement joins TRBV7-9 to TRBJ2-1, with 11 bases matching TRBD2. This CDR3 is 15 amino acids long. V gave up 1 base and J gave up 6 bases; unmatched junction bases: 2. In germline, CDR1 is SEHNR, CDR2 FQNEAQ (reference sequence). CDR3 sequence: CASSLGSGRGNEQFF. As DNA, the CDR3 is TGTGCCAGCAGCTTAGGTAGCGGGAGGGGCAATGAGCAGTTCTTC.

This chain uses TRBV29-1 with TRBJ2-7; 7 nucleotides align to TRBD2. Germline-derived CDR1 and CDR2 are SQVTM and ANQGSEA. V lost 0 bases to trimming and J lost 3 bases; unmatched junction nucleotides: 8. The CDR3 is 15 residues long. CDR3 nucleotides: TGCAGCGTTGAAGATCAGGCTAGCGGAGACTACGAGCAGTACTTC. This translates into CSVEDQASGDYEQYF.

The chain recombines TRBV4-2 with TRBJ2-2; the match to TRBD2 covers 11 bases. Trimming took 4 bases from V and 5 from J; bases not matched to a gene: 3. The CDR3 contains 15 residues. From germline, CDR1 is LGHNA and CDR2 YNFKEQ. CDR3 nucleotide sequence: TGTGCCAGCAGCCTACTAGCGGGAGCTACCGGGGAGCTGTTTTTT. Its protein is CASSLLAGATGELFF.

CDR3 DNA: TGCGCCAGCAGCCAAGATATTAGGGGCGATCAGCCCCAGCATTTT. Its protein is CASSQDIRGDQPQHF. V usage is TRBV4-1 and J usage is TRBJ1-5, with D perhaps TRBD1 (5 bases). The CDR3 contains 15 residues. V shed 0 bases and J shed 5 bases, with 11 bases lying between them. Germline V gives CDR1 MGHRA, CDR2 YSYEKL.

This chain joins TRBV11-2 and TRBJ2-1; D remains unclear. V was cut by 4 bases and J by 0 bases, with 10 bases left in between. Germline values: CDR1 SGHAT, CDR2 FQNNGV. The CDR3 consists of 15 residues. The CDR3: CASSSEFPSYNEQFF. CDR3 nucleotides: TGTGCCAGCAGCTCCGAGTTCCCCTCCTACAATGAGCAGTTCTTC.

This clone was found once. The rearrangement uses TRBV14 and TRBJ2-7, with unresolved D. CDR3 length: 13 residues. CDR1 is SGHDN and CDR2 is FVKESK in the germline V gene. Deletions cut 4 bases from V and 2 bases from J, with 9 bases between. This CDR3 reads CASSLPSTYEQYF. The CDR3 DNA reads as TGTGCCAGCAGCCTCCCGTCGACCTACGAGCAGTACTTC. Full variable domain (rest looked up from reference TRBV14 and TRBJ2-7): EAGVTQFPSHSVIEKGQTVTLRCDPISGHDNLYWYRRVMGKEIKFLLHFVKESKQDESGMPNNRFLAERTGGTYSTLKVQPAELEDSGVYFCASSLPSTYEQYFGPGTRLTVT.